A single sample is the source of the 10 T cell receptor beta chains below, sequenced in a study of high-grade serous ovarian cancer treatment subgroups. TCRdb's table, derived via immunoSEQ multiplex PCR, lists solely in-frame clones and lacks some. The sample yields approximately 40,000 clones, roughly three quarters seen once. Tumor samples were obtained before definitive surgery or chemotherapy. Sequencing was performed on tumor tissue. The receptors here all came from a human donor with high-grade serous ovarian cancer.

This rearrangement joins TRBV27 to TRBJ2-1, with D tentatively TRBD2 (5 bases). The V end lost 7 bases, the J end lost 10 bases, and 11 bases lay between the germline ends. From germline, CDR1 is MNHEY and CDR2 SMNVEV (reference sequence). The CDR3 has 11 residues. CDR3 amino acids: CASTGIGEQFF. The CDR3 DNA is TGTGCCAGCACCGGGATCGGGGAGCAGTTCTTC.

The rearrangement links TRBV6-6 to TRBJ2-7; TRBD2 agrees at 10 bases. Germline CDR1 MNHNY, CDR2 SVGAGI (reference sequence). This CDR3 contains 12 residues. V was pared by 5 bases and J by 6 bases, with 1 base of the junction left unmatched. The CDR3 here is CASSSGGAEQYF. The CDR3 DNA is TGTGCCAGCAGTAGCGGGGGGGCCGAGCAGTACTTC.

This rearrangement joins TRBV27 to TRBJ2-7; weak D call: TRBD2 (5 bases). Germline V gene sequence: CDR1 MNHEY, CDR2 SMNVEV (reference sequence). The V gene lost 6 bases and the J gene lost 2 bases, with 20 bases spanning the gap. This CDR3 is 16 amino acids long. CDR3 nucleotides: TGTGCCAGCAGCTTGTCTACTAGGGAGCAAACCTACGAGCAGTACTTC. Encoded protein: CASSLSTREQTYEQYF.

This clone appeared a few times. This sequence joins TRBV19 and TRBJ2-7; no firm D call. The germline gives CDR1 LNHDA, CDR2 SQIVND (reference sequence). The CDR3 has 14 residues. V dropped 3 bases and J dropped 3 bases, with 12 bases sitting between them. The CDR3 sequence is CASSIILGGYEQYF. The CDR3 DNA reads TGTGCCAGTAGTATTATTCTGGGCGGCTACGAGCAGTACTTC. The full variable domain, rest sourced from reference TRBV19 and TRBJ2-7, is DGGITQSPKYLFRKEGQNVTLSCEQNLNHDAMYWYRQDPGQGLRLIYYSQIVNDFQKGDIAEGYSVSREKKESFPLTVTSAQKNPTAFYLCASSIILGGYEQYFGPGTRLTVT.

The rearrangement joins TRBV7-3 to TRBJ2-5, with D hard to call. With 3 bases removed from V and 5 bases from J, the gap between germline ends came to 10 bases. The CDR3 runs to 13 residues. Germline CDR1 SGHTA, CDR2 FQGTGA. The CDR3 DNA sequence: TGTGCCAGCAGCTTCCCAGAAGCGGAGACCCAGTACTTC. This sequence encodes CASSFPEAETQYF.

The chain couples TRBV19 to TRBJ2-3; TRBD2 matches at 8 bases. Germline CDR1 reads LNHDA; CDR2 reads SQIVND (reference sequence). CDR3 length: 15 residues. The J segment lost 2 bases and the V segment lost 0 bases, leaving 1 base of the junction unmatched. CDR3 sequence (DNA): TGTGCCAGTAGTATAGACGGGAGGGACACAGATACGCAGTATTTT. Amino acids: CASSIDGRDTDTQYF.

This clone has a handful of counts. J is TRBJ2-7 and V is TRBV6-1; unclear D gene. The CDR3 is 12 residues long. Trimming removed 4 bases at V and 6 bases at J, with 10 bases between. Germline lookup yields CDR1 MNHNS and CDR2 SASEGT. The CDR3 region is CASSASYLEQYF. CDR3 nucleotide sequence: TGTGCCAGCAGTGCCTCCTACCTCGAGCAGTACTTC.

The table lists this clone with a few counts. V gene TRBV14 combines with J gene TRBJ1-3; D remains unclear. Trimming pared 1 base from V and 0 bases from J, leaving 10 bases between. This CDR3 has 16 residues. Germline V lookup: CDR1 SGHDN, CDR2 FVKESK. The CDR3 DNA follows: TGTGCCAGCAGCCAAGTAGCAGGACTCTCTGGAAACACCATATATTTT. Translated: CASSQVAGLSGNTIYF.

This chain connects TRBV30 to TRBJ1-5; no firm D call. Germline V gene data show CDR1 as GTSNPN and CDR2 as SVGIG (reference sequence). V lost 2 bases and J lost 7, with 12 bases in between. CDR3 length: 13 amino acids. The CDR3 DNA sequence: TGTGCCTGGAGTAGCCGGGGTCAACAGCCCCAGCATTTT. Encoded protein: CAWSSRGQQPQHF.

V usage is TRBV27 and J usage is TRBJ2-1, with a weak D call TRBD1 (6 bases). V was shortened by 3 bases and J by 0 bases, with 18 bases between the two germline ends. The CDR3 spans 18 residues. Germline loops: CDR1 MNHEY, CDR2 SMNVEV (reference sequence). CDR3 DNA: TGTGCCAGCAGTTTTCTAACAGGGTCTCCCCGCTCCTACAATGAGCAGTTCTTC. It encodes CASSFLTGSPRSYNEQFF.